Below are 25 T cell receptor beta chains sequenced from a single sample in a study of blood T cells in healthy people across ages. Then a second PCR, running about 6 to 12 cycles, was carried out with a sample-barcoded 5' primer and a J-beta primer mix. TCRdb analysed the 5' RACE reads with MiXCR anew, one entry per CDR3 protein. The data contain 650,000 to 1,000,000 distinct CDR3 sequences, 35% to 40% of them singletons. What was sequenced was blood. The receptor set was obtained from a young man in good health.

The chain couples TRBV2 to TRBJ2-5, with D perhaps matching TRBD1 (5 bases). The V end lost 8 bases, the J end lost 3 bases, and 19 bases lay between the germline ends. The CDR3 is made up of 15 amino acids. Germline lookup yields CDR1 SNHLY and CDR2 FYNNEI. The CDR3 region has the DNA TGTGCCAGCCAGGACATTAATTTTCCAAAAGAGACCCAGTACTTC. Translated, it gives CASQDINFPKETQYF.

V gene TRBV29-1 combines with J gene TRBJ2-4, with TRBD2 identical over 8 bases. Germline CDR1 is SQVTM and CDR2 is ANQGSEA. CDR3 length equals 13 residues. V dropped 7 bases and J dropped 8; count of bases not matched to a gene: 10. CDR3 loop: CSALGGDHDIQYF. CDR3 nucleotide sequence: TGCAGCGCCCTCGGGGGGGATCATGACATTCAGTACTTC. The full variable domain, completed using reference TRBV29-1 and TRBJ2-4, is SAVISQKPSRDICQRGTSLTIQCQVDSQVTMMFWYRQQPGQSLTLIATANQGSEATYESGFVIDKFPISRPNLTFSTLTVSNMSPEDSSIYLCSALGGDHDIQYFGAGTRLSVL.

To note about this clonotype: A much bigger clone sits one base away, suggesting this may be a read error. As DNA, the CDR3 is TGCGCCAGCACCTTCCGACAGACTACAACAGATACGCAGTATTTT. It yields the protein CASTFRQTTTDTQYF. J is TRBJ2-3 and V is TRBV5-1; D may be TRBD1 or TRBD2 (5 bases each). Germline V CDR1 and CDR2: SGHRS, YFSETQ. This CDR3 has 15 residues. Trimming left V 6 bases short and J 3 bases short, with 17 bases between.

This clonotype was observed a handful of times. The V gene is TRBV20-1, the J gene TRBJ1-6; D gene uncertain. Germline V lookup: CDR1 DFQATT, CDR2 SNEGSKA (reference sequence). The V end lost 6 bases, the J end lost 5 bases, and 17 bases lay between the germline ends. The CDR3 contains 15 residues. CDR3 bases: TGCAGTGCGTCCCGGGGTTTGCGGGATAATTCACCCCTCCACTTT. It yields the protein CSASRGLRDNSPLHF.

As for this clonotype: One end of the junction fails to match germline, which may point to a read error. The CDR3 region has the DNA TGTGCCAGCAGCCCAGGAGGGGTCCGCCAAGAGACCCAGTACTTC. As protein: CASSPGGVRQETQYF. V is TRBV5-1 and J is TRBJ2-5, with D possibly TRBD2 on 6 matching bases. This CDR3 contains 15 residues. The germline V gene has CDR1 SGHRS and CDR2 YFSETQ.

V gene TRBV15 combines with J gene TRBJ1-4; D remains unclear. The CDR3 has 15 residues. Per the germline V gene, CDR1 is LNHNV and CDR2 is YYDKDF (reference sequence). Trimming shortened V by 0 bases and J by 4 bases, and 9 bases separated the two germline ends. CDR3 loop: CATSREHRNNEKLFF. The CDR3 nucleotides are TGTGCCACCAGCAGAGAGCACAGAAATAATGAAAAACTGTTTTTT.

The chain is built from TRBV3-1 and TRBJ2-7; D ambiguous. CDR1 is LGHDT, CDR2 YNNKEL, per germline (reference sequence). V gave up 5 bases and J gave up 8 bases, with 13 bases separating them. The CDR3 is made up of 12 amino acids. The CDR3 reads CASSDVPTQQYF. The DNA for the CDR3 is TGTGCCAGCAGCGACGTCCCTACCCAGCAGTACTTC.

The rearrangement uses TRBV6-6 and TRBJ1-2; tentatively, D is TRBD1 (5 bases). Germline CDR1 reads MNHNY; CDR2 reads SVGAGI (reference sequence). This CDR3 contains 13 residues. V lost 6 bases to trimming and J lost 3 bases, with 11 bases between them. The CDR3 reads CASRTDRDYGYTF. The DNA for the CDR3 is TGTGCCAGCAGAACCGACAGAGACTATGGCTACACCTTC.

This clonotype appeared once. The chain couples TRBV4-3 to TRBJ2-2, with D perhaps matching TRBD1 (5 bases). This CDR3 is built from 18 residues. The V end was cut by 0 bases, the J end by 3 bases, with 17 bases between. Germline V gives CDR1 LGHNA, CDR2 YSLEER. The CDR3 coding sequence is TGCGCCAGCAGCCAAGATAGGGTGTCAGGGATGGACACCGGGGAGCTGTTTTTT. This sequence encodes CASSQDRVSGMDTGELFF.

As concerns this clonotype: A much larger clonotype is one base distant, so this may be a read error. The chain has TRBV12-3 or TRBV12-4 and TRBJ1-2; 11 bases align to TRBD1. The CDR3 covers 15 residues. The CDR3 DNA follows: TGTGCCAGCAGTTTATTGGACAGGGGGCTGGGAGGCTACAACTTC. Translating gives CASSLLDRGLGGYNF.

This clonotype appeared many times. The gene calls are TRBV20-1 and TRBJ2-7; D ambiguous. Trimming stripped 1 base from V and 0 bases from J, with 13 bases between. CDR1 is DFQATT, CDR2 SNEGSKA, per germline (reference sequence). This CDR3 comprises 15 residues. CDR3 sequence: CSARGLHRGSYEQYF. Here the CDR3 DNA reads TGCAGTGCTAGAGGGTTGCACCGTGGCTCCTACGAGCAGTACTTC.

This clonotype came up a few times. This chain connects TRBV14 to TRBJ2-5; the D is unclear. This CDR3 region has 15 residues. The germline V gene encodes CDR1 SGHDN and CDR2 FVKESK. V lost 1 base, J lost 4 bases, and 13 bases lay in between. The CDR3 nucleotides read TGTGCCAGCAGCCAAGTTGCAAGACTGGGAGAGACCCAGTACTTC. Amino acids: CASSQVARLGETQYF. Supplemented by reference TRBV14 and TRBJ2-5, the full variable domain reads EAGVTQFPSHSVIEKGQTVTLRCDPISGHDNLYWYRRVMGKEIKFLLHFVKESKQDESGMPNNRFLAERTGGTYSTLKVQPAELEDSGVYFCASSQVARLGETQYFGPGTRLLVL.

Turning to this clonotype: A far larger clone is one base from this, pointing to a likely read error. The rearrangement joins TRBV6-5 to TRBJ2-5; D gene unclear. V was clipped by 2 bases and J by 7 bases, with 5 bases between them. CDR1 and CDR2 from the germline V gene are MNHEY and SVGAGI. There are 11 residues in the CDR3. In DNA, the CDR3 is TGTGCCAGCAGTTACGGGGTGACCCAGTACTTC. This encodes CASSYGVTQYF.

This CDR3 reads CASSVVAGYEQFF. The CDR3 DNA follows: TGTGCCAGCAGCGTGGTAGCGGGCTATGAGCAGTTCTTC. The chain employs TRBV9 and TRBJ2-1; 7 positions agree with TRBD2. V trimming: 2 bases; J trimming: 8 bases; junction bases outside the gene matches: 4. The CDR3 has 13 residues. Germline V gene data show CDR1 as SGDLS and CDR2 as YYNGEE.

This clonotype was seen ten or more times. This chain uses TRBV5-1 with TRBJ2-3, with 9 bases that match TRBD2. Germline lookup yields CDR1 SGHRS and CDR2 YFSETQ. CDR3 length equals 15 residues. V shed 4 bases and J 5 bases; nucleotides not matched to a gene: 8. CDR3 loop: CASSPPGLALDTQYF. The DNA for the CDR3 is TGCGCCAGCAGCCCACCGGGACTAGCCTTAGATACGCAGTATTTT.

The chain combines TRBV28 with TRBJ2-4; no firm D call. Germline loops: CDR1 MDHEN, CDR2 SYDVKM. This CDR3 has 11 amino acids. The ends were cut back, 11 bases at V and 1 base at J, with 6 bases in the middle. For the CDR3, the DNA is TGTGCCTCCTATGCCAAAAACATTCAGTACTTC. It encodes CASYAKNIQYF.

On this clonotype: A clone one base away is much larger, so this may be a read error. The rearrangement uses TRBV20-1 and TRBJ2-1; possible D gene TRBD2, 5 bases. Germline assignment: CDR1 DFQATT and CDR2 SNEGSKA (reference sequence). Between the trimmed V and J ends, which lost 1 base and 13 bases, there was a span of 14 bases. This CDR3 contains 12 residues. The CDR3 sequence: CSARGGSETQFF. DNA of the CDR3: TGCAGTGCTAGAGGAGGGTCCGAGACCCAGTTCTTC.

The J gene is TRBJ1-5, the V gene TRBV4-2, with D possibly TRBD1 on 5 matching bases. V lost 5 bases and J 0 bases, leaving 11 bases between the germline ends. The germline gives CDR1 LGHNA, CDR2 YNFKEQ. This CDR3 contains 15 residues. CDR3 protein: CASSIRQSSNQPQHF. The CDR3 DNA sequence: TGTGCCAGCAGCATACGACAGAGTAGCAATCAGCCCCAGCATTTT.

With regard to this clonotype: This may arise from a read error, as a much more abundant clone is one base away. The chain carries TRBV4-3 and TRBJ2-1; 9 positions match TRBD2. The J call could be wrong; TRBJ2-7 is a better fit for the DNA end. The CDR3 is 17 amino acids. Germline V CDR1 and CDR2: LGHNA, YSLEER. The DNA of the CDR3 is TGCGCCAGCAGCCAAGACGCCGGGACTAGCCCCGACAATGAGCAGTACTTC. It translates to CASSQDAGTSPDNEQYF.

This clonotype was recorded only once. This chain connects TRBV20-1 to TRBJ2-3; the match to TRBD2 covers 10 bases. CDR1 and CDR2 from the germline V gene are DFQATT and SNEGSKA (reference sequence). J lost 2 bases, V lost 7 bases, and 6 bases had no gene match. The CDR3 runs to 14 residues. The CDR3 DNA is TGCAGTGTTTGGACTAGCGGAGTCACAGATACGCAGTATTTT. Translated: CSVWTSGVTDTQYF.

The chain combines TRBV29-1 with TRBJ1-2; D unresolved. Trimming shortened V by 2 bases and J by 12 bases, and 4 bases separated the two germline ends. Germline CDR1 reads SQVTM; CDR2 reads ANQGSEA. This CDR3 region has 8 residues. Here the CDR3 DNA reads TGCAGCGTTGAATCGAACACCTTC. Protein product: CSVESNTF.

As concerns this clonotype: With a much larger clone just one base away, this may be a read error. This sequence joins TRBV12-3 or TRBV12-4 and TRBJ2-3, with 12 nucleotides matching TRBD2. This CDR3 spans 13 amino acids. CDR3 DNA sequence: TGTGCCGGCAGCCTCCCTAGCGGGGGGGCACGGTATTTT. The encoded protein is CAGSLPSGGARYF.

This chain connects TRBV12-3 or TRBV12-4 to TRBJ2-7; D gene ambiguous. The V and J ends lost 5 bases and 0 bases respectively, with 11 bases between them. This CDR3 comprises 14 residues. The CDR3 region is CASSPQITSYEQYF. The CDR3 nucleotides read TGTGCCAGCAGTCCGCAGATCACCTCCTACGAGCAGTACTTC.

Regarding this clonotype: This may be a read error: a much more frequent sequence differs by one nucleotide. This chain connects TRBV29-1 to TRBJ2-7, with a weak D call TRBD1 (5 bases). The germline CDR1 and CDR2 sequences are SQVTM and ANQGSEA. The length of the CDR3 is 16 residues. V was clipped by 3 bases and J by 7 bases, with 25 bases between them. The CDR3: CSVESMWGSSYNEQYF. CDR3 nucleotides: TGCAGCGTTGAGAGTATGTGGGGCAGCTCCTACAATGAGCAGTACTTC.

The V gene is TRBV29-1, the J gene TRBJ1-5, with a possible D match to TRBD1 (5 bases). CDR1 SQVTM and CDR2 ANQGSEA come from the germline V gene. The V end lost 3 bases, the J end lost 2 bases, and 11 bases lay between the germline ends. This CDR3 is built from 14 residues. The CDR3 is CSVEAGRGNQPQHF. DNA for the CDR3: TGCAGCGTTGAGGCAGGCAGGGGCAATCAGCCCCAGCATTTT.